This T cell receptor beta chain was captured in a study of blood T cells in healthy people across ages. Combining a sample-barcoded 5' primer with a J-beta primer mix, a second PCR ran for roughly 7 to 12 cycles. TCRdb re-derived calls from the 5' RACE reads in MiXCR, one entry per CDR3 protein. The sample records around 1.7 million distinct CDR3 sequences, over 25% being singletons. This CDR3 region has 12 residues. CDR1 is SGHRS and CDR2 is YFSETQ in the germline V gene. The trim removed 2 bases at V and 15 bases at J, leaving 7 bases unmatched. Sequenced material: blood. The V and J genes are TRBV5-1 and TRBJ2-1, with 8 bases identical to TRBD2. The sequence was obtained from a woman in her 30s in good health. In DNA, the CDR3 is TGCGCCAGCAGCTTTTCAGCGGGGGATGGGTTCTTC. It yields the protein CASSFSAGDGFF.